This T cell receptor beta chain was captured in a study of somatic mutations in cytotoxic T cells in rheumatoid arthritis. About the research overall: An approximately 29 ml EDTA sample of patient blood was drawn right after diagnosis, before any treatment. Flow sorting at nearly 100% purity was applied to some V beta antibody-stained T-cell populations, which included V beta1+ cells sequenced for TCRB. Study-wide findings and caveats: Nothing was done to adjust for multiple comparisons when TRBV07 showed up slightly less in rheumatoid arthritis patients. About an eighth of the roughly 60 patients had a largest CD8+ clone above 20% of CD8+ cells.

Only in-frame clones appear in the TCRdb table, and some are missing; sequencing was by immunoSEQ multiplex PCR. The sample includes under 5,000 clones, 75% to 85% seen only once; the top ten take 55% to 85%. V gave up 8 bases and J gave up 2 bases, with 13 bases separating them. The germline V gene has CDR1 MDHEN and CDR2 SYDVKM. The CDR3 has 13 amino acids. Concerning this clone itself: What it binds is unknown.

The chain couples TRBV28 to TRBJ2-7; tentative D call: TRBD2 (6 bases). Sequenced material: CD8+ T cells sorted from blood, taken at a follow-up visit. This receptor was obtained from a man in his forties or fifties with rheumatoid arthritis. The CDR3 loop is CASWSPGAYEQYF. The CDR3 DNA reads as TGTGCCAGCTGGTCTCCGGGGGCCTACGAGCAGTACTTC. Based on the CDR3 plus reference TRBV28 and TRBJ2-7, the full variable domain is DVKVTQSSRYLVKRTGEKVFLECVQDMDHENMFWYRQDPGLGLRLIYFSYDVKMKEKGDIPEGYSVSREKKERFSLILESASTNQTSMYLCASWSPGAYEQYFGPGTRLTVT.